Sequencing of this TCR beta chain was carried out in a study of beta chain features in type 1 diabetes. General study findings and limits: HLA effects on TCRB rearrangement stayed unresolved here. All four CD4+ subsets from Type 1 diabetes patients carried moderately but significantly shorter TCRB CDR3s. More deletions and fewer insertions at VDJ junctions were seen in type 1 diabetes patients.

This CDR3 has 16 residues. Per the germline V gene, CDR1 is SGHRS and CDR2 is YFSETQ. With 0 bases removed from V and 3 bases from J, the gap between germline ends came to 12 bases. Expressed TCRB transcripts were sequenced because the entire RNA isolate underwent reverse transcription. The method was immunoSEQ multiplex PCR; TCRdb's version includes in-frame clones alone and lacks a portion of them. The sample contains under 350,000 clones, under 8.5% of which appear only once. Sorting based on CD45RO/CCR7/CD25/CD127/CD95/CD27 separated CD4+ naive, central memory, regulatory and stem cell-like memory cells. On this clone itself: Its cognate antigen is unknown.

The source material was central memory CD4+ T cells from blood. The chain has TRBV5-1 and TRBJ2-2; either TRBD1 or TRBD2 may supply D (5 bases each). This sequence was found in a woman aged 18-30 years in good health. In nucleotides, the CDR3 is TGCGCCAGCAGCTTGGCGGGAAGAGGGGACACCGGGGAGCTGTTTTTT. As protein: CASSLAGRGDTGELFF.